The clone carrying this T cell receptor (beta chain) was seen repeatedly, ten times or more. Its antigen is undetermined. This record comes from a study of CD8 T cells in ankylosing spondylitis. Study-wide points: A subset of motif variants has previously been described in the synovial fluid and blood of reactive arthritis. Blood from ankylosing spondylitis patients appeared to carry a characteristic roughly 8-variant TCR beta motif.

CDR3 length equals 13 residues. Molecular-barcoded quantitative 5'-RACE produced these TCR beta libraries. Each CDR3 protein gets one entry after TCRdb re-called the 5' RACE reads with MiXCR. The sample consists of some 240,000 distinct CDR3 sequences, about 9.1% of them appearing once. This receptor was obtained from a male donor with ankylosing spondylitis or in good health (not recorded which). This rearrangement joins TRBV21-1 to TRBJ2-3. TRBV21-1 is deemed a pseudogene. Sequenced input: blood, either unsorted or a sorted T cell fraction (not recorded which). DNA of the CDR3: TGTGCCAGCAAAGGGAACGACACAGATACGCAGTATTTT. Its translation is CASKGNDTDTQYF.